These 17 T cell receptor beta chains were sequenced from one sample in a study of blood T cell repertoires in COVID-19 (dated by TCRdb to about 2020). The method was the immunoSEQ multiplex PCR assay. The clones in this table, taken by TCRdb from immuneACCESS, are in-frame only. Not every clone is retained; where verified, under half of the shortfall comes from an unresolved V gene, and the cause of the rest is unknown. The sample contains 100,000 or so clones, around 84% of them found a single time. The biggest ten clones account for under 3% of the sample. The sequenced sample consisted of peripheral blood. These receptors were taken from a man aged 50 to 60 with active or convalescent COVID-19.

The chain combines TRBV28 with TRBJ1-4, with 10 nucleotides matching TRBD1. The ends lost 6 bases at V and 8 bases at J; junction bases unmatched: 9. Germline values: CDR1 MDHEN, CDR2 SYDVKM. The CDR3 extends over 15 amino acids. CDR3 sequence reads: CASRNYGTGVEKLFF. The CDR3 DNA reads TGTGCCAGCAGGAACTACGGGACAGGGGTCGAAAAACTGTTTTTT.

The V and J genes are TRBV7-2 and TRBJ2-7; 12 bases agree with TRBD2. Germline V lookup: CDR1 SGHTA, CDR2 FQGNSA. The V segment lost 5 bases and the J segment 0 bases; nucleotides outside the gene matches: 5. There are 16 residues in the CDR3. For the CDR3, the DNA is TGTGCCAGCAGCATGACTAGCGGGGGAAGCTCCTACGAGCAGTACTTC. It encodes CASSMTSGGSSYEQYF.

V is TRBV4-2 and J is TRBJ1-1, with 7 bases aligning to TRBD1. Germline V gene data show CDR1 as LGHNA and CDR2 as YNFKEQ. V was clipped by 0 bases and J by 0 bases; unmatched bases: 1. The CDR3 has 15 amino acids. The CDR3 here is CASSQDTGVNTEAFF. DNA for the CDR3: TGTGCCAGCAGCCAAGATACAGGGGTGAACACTGAAGCTTTCTTT.

The DNA for the CDR3 is TGTGCCAGCAGTTCGGGACAGGCGTATAATTCACCCCTCCACTTT. This sequence encodes CASSSGQAYNSPLHF. The chain joins TRBV28 to TRBJ1-6; 8 nucleotides agree with TRBD1. Germline CDR1 is MDHEN and CDR2 is SYDVKM. The CDR3 spans 15 residues. With V trimmed by 4 bases and J by 4 bases, 3 bases remained unmatched.

This chain joins TRBV2 and TRBJ1-2; D gene uncertain. V lost 5 bases, J lost 8 bases, and 15 bases lay in between. Germline CDR1 and CDR2: SNHLY and FYNNEI. The CDR3 has 13 residues. CDR3 DNA: TGTGCCAGCAGTTGGAAACAGCTCTCAGGCTACACCTTC. Its protein is CASSWKQLSGYTF.

The V and J genes are TRBV18 and TRBJ1-2; 7 nucleotides align to TRBD1. Germline V lookup: CDR1 KGHSH, CDR2 LQKENI. The CDR3 is 15 amino acids. The ends lost 3 bases at V and 4 bases at J; junction bases unmatched: 8. CDR3 nucleotide sequence: TGTGCCAGCTCACCCACCTCGGGACAGTCCTATGGCTACACCTTC. Translation gives CASSPTSGQSYGYTF.

The gene calls are TRBV29-1 and TRBJ2-5, with TRBD1 matching 8 bases. Trimming at V came to 4 bases and at J to 2 bases, leaving 18 bases not matched to a gene. CDR1 is SQVTM, CDR2 ANQGSEA, per germline. CDR3 length: 18 residues. Here the CDR3 DNA reads TGCAGCGTTGTCCCTCAGCCCCAAAACAGGGGGTGGCAAGAGACCCAGTACTTC. Protein product: CSVVPQPQNRGWQETQYF. The full variable domain, in which reference TRBV29-1 and TRBJ2-5 provide the parts outside the CDR3, is SAVISQKPSRDICQRGTSLTIQCQVDSQVTMMFWYRQQPGQSLTLIATANQGSEATYESGFVIDKFPISRPNLTFSTLTVSNMSPEDSSIYLCSVVPQPQNRGWQETQYFGPGTRLLVL.

The chain links TRBV24-1 to TRBJ2-1, with 9 bases identical to TRBD1. V lost 2 bases and J lost 10; bases outside the gene matches: 5. Germline V gene data show CDR1 as KGHDR and CDR2 as SFDVKD. CDR3 size: 14 residues. The CDR3 nucleotides are TGTGCCACCAGTGATTATCCAGGGACAGGGGAGCAGTTCTTC. It yields the protein CATSDYPGTGEQFF.

The chain couples TRBV27 to TRBJ1-1, with TRBD1 as a possible D gene (5 bases). In germline, CDR1 is MNHEY, CDR2 SMNVEV (reference sequence). The CDR3 loop spans 16 amino acids. V lost 1 base to trimming and J lost 4 bases, with 16 bases between them. CDR3 amino acids: CASSLLGPEGITEAFF. CDR3 nucleotides: TGTGCCAGCAGTTTATTGGGGCCCGAAGGGATCACTGAAGCTTTCTTT.

The V and J genes are TRBV24-1 and TRBJ2-5; D possibly corresponds to TRBD1 (6 bases). The CDR3 loop spans 13 amino acids. Trimming cost V 5 bases and J 5 bases, with 11 bases left between them. Germline-derived CDR1 and CDR2 are KGHDR and SFDVKD. DNA for the CDR3: TGTGCCACCAGTGCCCTCCAGGGGGAGACCCAGTACTTC. This encodes CATSALQGETQYF.

The chain links TRBV1 to TRBJ2-5; TRBD2 is the table's D call, not checked against the DNA. TRBV1 is described as a pseudogene. The CDR3 runs 15 residues. CDR3 sequence reads: CTSSHRLAAQETQYF. For the CDR3, the DNA is TGCACCAGCAGCCACCGACTAGCCGCTCAAGAGACCCAGTACTTC.

The chain combines TRBV28 with TRBJ2-7; 8 bases match TRBD1. V lost 1 base to trimming and J lost 6 bases; unmatched junction nucleotides: 5. The germline CDR1 and CDR2 sequences are MDHEN and SYDVKM. The CDR3 runs 14 residues. CDR3 coding DNA: TGTGCCAGCAGTTTATCCCAGGGGGCGAGCGAGCAGTACGTC. The encoded protein is CASSLSQGASEQYV.

The chain uses TRBV7-2 and TRBJ2-5, with D possibly being TRBD1 (5 bases). Germline assignment: CDR1 SGHTA and CDR2 FQGNSA. The length of the CDR3 is 15 residues. V lost 3 bases to trimming and J lost 2 bases, with 13 bases between them. CDR3 in amino acids: CASSFQGRGQETQYF. DNA of the CDR3: TGTGCCAGCAGCTTCCAGGGTAGGGGACAAGAGACCCAGTACTTC.

This CDR3 reads CATQLHRGTPSGNTIYF. In nucleotides, the CDR3 is TGTGCCACCCAGCTTCACAGGGGGACCCCCTCTGGAAACACCATATATTTT. V and J are TRBV13 and TRBJ1-3, with 8 bases aligning to TRBD1. Germline V gene lookup returns CDR1 PRHDT and CDR2 FYEKMQ (reference sequence). The V and J ends lost 10 bases and 0 bases, in that order; junction bases with no gene match: 14. CDR3 size: 17 residues.

This clone was seen more than once but under ten times. J is TRBJ2-2 and V is TRBV9, with 9 bases matching TRBD1. The CDR3 has 16 residues. With 0 bases clipped from V and 5 bases from J, the junction kept 5 bases outside the gene matches. Germline V gene lookup returns CDR1 SGDLS and CDR2 YYNGEE. For the CDR3, the DNA is TGTGCCAGCAGCGTAGGAGGACAGGGGCGGACCGGGGAGCTGTTTTTT. Translated: CASSVGGQGRTGELFF.

V is TRBV21-1 and J is TRBJ2-7; TRBD2, the table's D call, lacks a check against the DNA. TRBV21-1 constitutes a pseudogene. The CDR3 is made up of 14 amino acids. CDR3 region: CASSKSGDRYEQYV. CDR3 DNA sequence: TGTGCCAGCAGCAAAAGCGGGGATCGCTACGAGCAGTACGTC.

V usage is TRBV5-8 and J usage is TRBJ1-4; D is unresolved. Germline CDR1 is SGHTS and CDR2 is YDEGEE. The CDR3 contains 15 residues. Trimming stripped 4 bases from V and 3 bases from J, with 13 bases between. CDR3 nucleotide sequence: TGTGCCAGCAGCACCGGGGAGTGGGCTAATGAAAAACTGTTTTTT. Protein sequence: CASSTGEWANEKLFF. Full variable domain (outside the CDR3, taken from reference TRBV5-8 and TRBJ1-4): EAGVTQSPTHLIKTRGQQATLRCSPISGHTSVYWYQQALGLGLQFLLWYDEGEERNRGNFPPRFSGRQFPNYSSELNVNALELEDSALYLCASSTGEWANEKLFFGSGTQLSVL.